This entry lists 18 T cell receptor beta chains sequenced from one sample in a study of cytomegalovirus exposure and HLA in healthy donors. Primers included in the PCR were 60 Vbeta and 13 Jbeta primers. Assay used: immunoSEQ multiplex PCR; TCRdb lists only in-frame clones, some missing. Of 150,000 to 200,000 clones listed, 65% to 90% are singletons. Material for sequencing was PBMCs. These receptors were taken from a human donor in good health.

V usage is TRBV6-6 and J usage is TRBJ2-1, with 9 bases that match TRBD2. The CDR3 covers 14 residues. The germline V gene encodes CDR1 MNHNY and CDR2 SVGAGI (reference sequence). The trim removed 6 bases at V and 9 bases at J, leaving 9 bases unmatched. The CDR3 DNA reads as TGTGCCAGCAGGGTGGGGGAGCGGGGGGCTGAGCAGTTCTTC. It yields the protein CASRVGERGAEQFF.

The chain uses TRBV9 and TRBJ1-5; D is uncertain. The CDR3 is 17 amino acids. Germline V gives CDR1 SGDLS, CDR2 YYNGEE. V lost 1 base and J lost 0, with 14 bases in between. The CDR3 nucleotides read TGTGCCAGCAGCGTATCGCACAAAAATAATAGCAATCAGCCCCAGCATTTT. It yields the protein CASSVSHKNNSNQPQHF. The full variable domain, with the rest looked up from reference TRBV9 and TRBJ1-5, is DSGVTQTPKHLITATGQRVTLRCSPRSGDLSVYWYQQSLDQGLQFLIQYYNGEERAKGNILERFSAQQFPDLHSELNLSSLELGDSALYFCASSVSHKNNSNQPQHFGDGTRLSIL.

This chain joins TRBV6-1 and TRBJ1-1, with TRBD1 matching 7 bases. Germline CDR1 and CDR2: MNHNS and SASEGT. V trimming: 10 bases; J trimming: 4 bases; junction bases outside the gene matches: 15. The CDR3 contains 15 residues. This CDR3 reads CATFPTTGRGTEAFF. The DNA of the CDR3 is TGTGCCACCTTTCCGACGACAGGGAGAGGCACTGAAGCTTTCTTT.

The J gene is TRBJ1-2, the V gene TRBV11-3; tentatively, D is TRBD1 (5 bases). The CDR3 totals 17 residues. V gave up 3 bases and J gave up 8 bases, with 25 bases separating them. CDR1 and CDR2 from the germline V gene are SGHNT and YENEEA. CDR3 DNA sequence: TGTGCCAGCAGCTTCAACAGAGTGGGGGGGTCCCGAGGGGGCTACACCTTC. This encodes CASSFNRVGGSRGGYTF.

This rearrangement joins TRBV18 to TRBJ2-1, with a tentative D call TRBD2 (5 bases). Between the trimmed V and J ends, which lost 2 bases and 7 bases, there was a span of 9 bases. Germline loops: CDR1 KGHSH, CDR2 LQKENI. CDR3 length equals 13 residues. For the CDR3, the DNA is TGTGCCAGCTCACCAGGAGGTGGTAATGAGCAGTTCTTC. Protein product: CASSPGGGNEQFF.

This clone has a handful of counts. The V call is TRBV5-6, the J call TRBJ1-1, with 8 bases that match TRBD1. This CDR3 has 12 amino acids. Germline V gene data show CDR1 as SGHDT and CDR2 as YYEEEE. J gave up 9 bases and V 1 base, and 2 bases lay outside the gene matches. The CDR3 protein is CASSLRQGQAFF. In DNA form, the CDR3 reads TGTGCCAGCAGCTTGAGACAGGGGCAAGCTTTCTTT. The full variable domain, in which reference TRBV5-6 and TRBJ1-1 provide the parts outside the CDR3, is DAGVTQSPTHLIKTRGQQVTLRCSPKSGHDTVSWYQQALGQGPQFIFQYYEEEERQRGNFPDRFSGHQFPNYSSELNVNALLLGDSALYLCASSLRQGQAFFGQGTRLTVV.

The V and J genes are TRBV25-1 and TRBJ2-1, with D possibly TRBD2 on 5 matching bases. CDR3 length: 14 amino acids. Germline loops: CDR1 MGHDK, CDR2 SYGVNS. Trimming took 2 bases from V and 10 from J, leaving 15 bases between them. The CDR3 region is CASSEDAGVREQFF. In DNA form, the CDR3 reads TGTGCCAGCAGTGAAGACGCCGGGGTTAGGGAGCAGTTCTTC.

V and J are TRBV7-2 and TRBJ2-1, with D uncertain. Germline V CDR1 and CDR2: SGHTA, FQGNSA. V lost 1 base to trimming and J lost 10 bases, with 5 bases between them. CDR3 length: 11 amino acids. The CDR3 DNA reads TGTGCCAGCAGCTTAGGGGCCGAGCAGTTCTTC. This gives the protein CASSLGAEQFF.

V usage is TRBV5-1 and J usage is TRBJ2-5, with 12 bases identical to TRBD2. V gave up 3 bases and J gave up 1 base; unmatched junction bases: 4. This CDR3 contains 16 residues. In germline, CDR1 is SGHRS, CDR2 YFSETQ. The CDR3 region has the DNA TGCGCCAGCAGCTCGGGACTAGCGGGCGTCCAAGAGACCCAGTACTTC. Translating it yields CASSSGLAGVQETQYF. Looking up the rest from reference TRBV5-1 and TRBJ2-5 gives the full variable domain: KAGVTQTPRYLIKTRGQQVTLSCSPISGHRSVSWYQQTPGQGLQFLFEYFSETQRNKGNFPGRFSGRQFSNSRSEMNVSTLELGDSALYLCASSSGLAGVQETQYFGPGTRLLVL.

The gene calls are TRBV20-1 and TRBJ1-3; D is unresolved. V was cut by 0 bases and J by 7 bases, with 4 bases left in between. The CDR3 has 11 residues. The V gene's germline CDR1 is DFQATT and CDR2 SNEGSKA (reference sequence). CDR3 protein: CSARERNTIYF. In DNA, the CDR3 is TGCAGTGCTAGAGAGAGGAACACCATATATTTT.

J is TRBJ2-5 and V is TRBV11-3, with D unresolved. Germline CDR1 and CDR2: SGHNT and YENEEA. The germline V and J ends were trimmed by 5 bases and 2 bases, with 9 bases remaining between them. The CDR3 length is 13 residues. Written as DNA, the CDR3 is TGTGCCAGCAGCCCGGGTCCGCAAGAGACCCAGTACTTC. Translated, it gives CASSPGPQETQYF.

CDR3 DNA sequence: TGTGCCAGCAGCTATTCAGGGAATGAGCCCCAGCATTTT. Protein sequence: CASSYSGNEPQHF. The J gene is TRBJ1-5, the V gene TRBV2, with D perhaps matching TRBD1 (5 bases). The CDR3 covers 13 residues. V lost 6 bases, J lost 8 bases, and 14 bases lay in between. Per germline, CDR1 SNHLY and CDR2 FYNNEI.

V gene TRBV18 combines with J gene TRBJ1-6; D gene uncertain. This CDR3 region has 14 residues. V was clipped by 3 bases and J by 9 bases, with 12 bases between them. Germline V gene sequence: CDR1 KGHSH, CDR2 LQKENI. The CDR3 here is CASSPSDLISPLHF. The CDR3 DNA is TGTGCCAGCTCACCCAGTGACTTGATTTCACCCCTCCACTTT.

Written as DNA, the CDR3 is TGTGCCAGCAGTTCCGGCGGTGTCGGGGAGCTGTTTTTT. It is translated as CASSSGGVGELFF. This chain connects TRBV6-5 to TRBJ2-2; no firm D call. Trimming removed 4 bases from V and 7 bases from J, with 10 bases in between. Germline CDR1 MNHEY, CDR2 SVGAGI. This CDR3 region has 13 residues.

The chain has TRBV28 and TRBJ1-6; unclear D gene. The CDR3 extends over 16 amino acids. Germline-derived CDR1 and CDR2 are MDHEN and SYDVKM. Trimming left V 6 bases short and J 0 bases short, with 12 bases between. The CDR3 loop is CASSRPEGSYNSPLHF. DNA for the CDR3: TGTGCCAGCAGCCGCCCAGAGGGCTCCTATAATTCACCCCTCCACTTT.

This clone showed up just a few times. The gene calls are TRBV9 and TRBJ2-1; D might be TRBD2 (6 bases). Germline-derived CDR1 and CDR2 are SGDLS and YYNGEE. The CDR3 is made up of 19 amino acids. The germline V and J ends were trimmed by 1 base and 4 bases, with 24 bases remaining between them. CDR3 amino acids: CASSVSPRVGGEPYNEQFF. The CDR3 DNA reads as TGTGCCAGCAGCGTATCCCCCAGGGTTGGCGGGGAGCCTTACAATGAGCAGTTCTTC.

This rearrangement joins TRBV5-1 to TRBJ2-7; the match to TRBD1 covers 8 bases. V was pared by 4 bases and J by 5 bases, with 5 bases of the junction left unmatched. CDR1 is SGHRS and CDR2 is YFSETQ in the germline V gene. CDR3 size: 13 residues. In nucleotides, the CDR3 is TGCGCCAGCAGCCAGGGGGCGAGGAACGAGCAGTACTTC. Its protein is CASSQGARNEQYF.

CDR3 DNA sequence: TGTGCCAGCAGCACCGGGACAGGGTCATGGGGCGAGCAGTACTTC. Translating it yields CASSTGTGSWGEQYF. The J gene is TRBJ2-7, the V gene TRBV7-9, with 9 bases fitting TRBD1. Losses at the gene ends were 5 bases for V and 6 bases for J; bases not matched to a gene: 11. Germline-derived CDR1 and CDR2 are SEHNR and FQNEAQ (reference sequence). The CDR3 consists of 15 residues. The full variable domain, in which reference TRBV7-9 and TRBJ2-7 provide the parts outside the CDR3, is DTGVSQNPRHKITKRGQNVTFRCDPISEHNRLYWYRQTLGQGPEFLTYFQNEAQLEKSRLLSDRFSAERPKGSFSTLEIQRTEQGDSAMYLCASSTGTGSWGEQYFGPGTRLTVT.